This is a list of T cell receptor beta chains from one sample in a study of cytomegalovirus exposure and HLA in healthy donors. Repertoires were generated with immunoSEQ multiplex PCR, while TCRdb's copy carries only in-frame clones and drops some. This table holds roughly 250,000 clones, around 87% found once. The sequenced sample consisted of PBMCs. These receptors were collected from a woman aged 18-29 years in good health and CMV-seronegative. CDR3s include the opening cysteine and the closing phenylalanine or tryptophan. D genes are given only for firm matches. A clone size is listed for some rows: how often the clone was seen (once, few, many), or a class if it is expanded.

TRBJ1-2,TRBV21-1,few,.,TGTGCCAGCAGCAAAGCAGGTGGCAGGCCCCCAAGGTATGGCTACACCTTC,CASSKAGGRPPRYGYTF
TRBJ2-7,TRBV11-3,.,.,TGTGCCAGCAGCTCCAACAAGTACGAGCAGTACTTC,CASSSNKYEQYF
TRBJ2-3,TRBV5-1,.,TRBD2,TGCGCCAGCAGCTTTGGCTTAGCGGGGACGTTTCCAGATACGCAGTATTTT,CASSFGLAGTFPDTQYF
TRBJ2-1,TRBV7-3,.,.,TGTGCCAGCAGCCTGTCAGGGGCCCCCACCTACAATGAGCAGTTCTTC,CASSLSGAPTYNEQFF
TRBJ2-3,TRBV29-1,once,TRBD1,TGCAGCGTTGGGGTTTTAGGACAGGGGGCGTTAGATACGCAGTATTTT,CSVGVLGQGALDTQYF
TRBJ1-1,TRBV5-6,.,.,TGTGCCAGCAGCTTGTGGGCCGGGGTGGGTAAGAACACTGAAGCTTTCTTT,CASSLWAGVGKNTEAFF
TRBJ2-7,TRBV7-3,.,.,TGTGCCAGCAGCCCAAATGGAGACAGCTACGAGCAGTACTTC,CASSPNGDSYEQYF
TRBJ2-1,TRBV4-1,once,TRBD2,TGCGCCAGCAGCCAAGAGATTTTGACGGGGGGAACCTACAATGAGCAGTTCTTC,CASSQEILTGGTYNEQFF
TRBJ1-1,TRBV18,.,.,TGTGCCAGCTCAGGGCAGGGCGGCACTGAAGCTTTCTTT,CASSGQGGTEAFF
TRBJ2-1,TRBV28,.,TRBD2,TGTGCCAGCAGTTCGGCGACTAGCGAGAGGGAGCAGTTCTTC,CASSSATSEREQFF
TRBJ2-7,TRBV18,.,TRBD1,TGTGCCAGCTCTCCCGCGGACAGGAGAGATTACGAGCAGTACTTC,CASSPADRRDYEQYF
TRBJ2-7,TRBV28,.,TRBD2,TGTGCCAGCAGTCCACTGGGTGGGACTAGCGGGGGGCCCATCTACGAGCAGTACTTC,CASSPLGGTSGGPIYEQYF
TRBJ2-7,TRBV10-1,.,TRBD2,TGCGCCAGCAGTGAGGGTAGCGGGTATGAGCAGTACTTC,CASSEGSGYEQYF
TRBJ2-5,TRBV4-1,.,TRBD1,TGCGCCAGCAGCCCCCCGCGCGGACAGGGGAGTGCGGGGCCCTGGGAGACCCAGTACTTC,CASSPPRGQGSAGPWETQYF
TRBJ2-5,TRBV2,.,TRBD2,TGTGCCAGCAGTAGGAGCGGGGGGGCCGAGACCCAGTACTTC,CASSRSGGAETQYF
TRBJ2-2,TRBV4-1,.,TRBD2,TGCGCCAGCAGCCCGTCAGCGGGGGGGATGGGTAACGGGGAGCTGTTTTTT,CASSPSAGGMGNGELFF
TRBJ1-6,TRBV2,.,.,TGTGCCAGCAGAATAACGGGAAGAAATTCACCCCTCCACTTT,CASRITGRNSPLHF
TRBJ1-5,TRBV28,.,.,TGTGCCAGCAGTTTATACAGGGTCCGTATGAGTATCCGCAATCAGCCCCAGCATTTT,CASSLYRVRMSIRNQPQHF
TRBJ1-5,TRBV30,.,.,TGTGCCTGGAGTCGCCCAGGACCTAGCAGATTATATAGCAATCAGCCCCAGCATTTT,CAWSRPGPSRLYSNQPQHF
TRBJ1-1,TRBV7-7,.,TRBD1,TGTGCTAGCAGCCCACTGACAGGGGAAGGCACTGAAGCTTTCTTT,CASSPLTGEGTEAFF
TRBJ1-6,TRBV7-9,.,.,TGTGCCAGCAGCCTCGGACAGCGTAATTCACCCCTCCACTTT,CASSLGQRNSPLHF
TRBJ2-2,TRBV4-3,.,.,TGCGCCAGCAGCCAAGATTGGGCCGGGGTCGGCGGGGAGCTGTTTTTT,CASSQDWAGVGGELFF
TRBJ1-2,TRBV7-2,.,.,TGTGCCAGCAGCTTATCAACAGGCAGGGGCTATGGCTACACCTTC,CASSLSTGRGYGYTF
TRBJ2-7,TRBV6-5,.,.,TGTGCCAGCAGTTATTCCGGGACAAATACCTACGAGCAGTACTTC,CASSYSGTNTYEQYF